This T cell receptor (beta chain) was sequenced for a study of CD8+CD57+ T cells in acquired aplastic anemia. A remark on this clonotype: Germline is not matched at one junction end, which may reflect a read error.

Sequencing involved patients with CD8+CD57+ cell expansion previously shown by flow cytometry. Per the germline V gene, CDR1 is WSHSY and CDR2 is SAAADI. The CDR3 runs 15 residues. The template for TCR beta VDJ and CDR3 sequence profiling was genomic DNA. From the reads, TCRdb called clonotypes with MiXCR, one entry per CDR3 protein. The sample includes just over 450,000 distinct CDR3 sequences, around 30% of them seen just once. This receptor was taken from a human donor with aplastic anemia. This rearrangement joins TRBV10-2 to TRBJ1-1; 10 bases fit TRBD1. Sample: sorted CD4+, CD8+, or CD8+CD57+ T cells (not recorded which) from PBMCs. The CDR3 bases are TGTGCCAGCAGTGGCCGGGACAGGGGGAACACTGAAGCTTTCTTT. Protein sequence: CASSGRDRGNTEAFF.